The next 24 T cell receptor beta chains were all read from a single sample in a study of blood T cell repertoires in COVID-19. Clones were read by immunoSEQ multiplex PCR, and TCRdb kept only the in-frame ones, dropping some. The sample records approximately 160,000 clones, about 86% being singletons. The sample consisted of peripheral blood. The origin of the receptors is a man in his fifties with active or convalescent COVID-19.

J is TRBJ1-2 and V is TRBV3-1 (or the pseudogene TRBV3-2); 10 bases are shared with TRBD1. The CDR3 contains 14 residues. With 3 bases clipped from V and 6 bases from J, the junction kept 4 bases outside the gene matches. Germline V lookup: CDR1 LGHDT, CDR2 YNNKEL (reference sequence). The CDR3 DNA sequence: TGTGCCAGCAGCCAGGGGGACAGGGGCGATGGCTACACCTTC. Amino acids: CASSQGDRGDGYTF.

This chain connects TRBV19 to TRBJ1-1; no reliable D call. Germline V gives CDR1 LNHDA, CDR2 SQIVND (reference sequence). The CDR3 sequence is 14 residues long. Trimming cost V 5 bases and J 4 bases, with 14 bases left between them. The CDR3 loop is CASSAMGFGTEAFF. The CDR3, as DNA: TGTGCCAGTAGTGCCATGGGCTTTGGCACTGAAGCTTTCTTT.

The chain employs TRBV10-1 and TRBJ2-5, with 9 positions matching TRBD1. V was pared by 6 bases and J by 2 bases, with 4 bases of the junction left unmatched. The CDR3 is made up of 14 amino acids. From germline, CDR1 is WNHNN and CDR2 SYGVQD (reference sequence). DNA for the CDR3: TGCGCCAGCAGGGATGACAGGGGGCAAGAGACCCAGTACTTC. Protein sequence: CASRDDRGQETQYF.

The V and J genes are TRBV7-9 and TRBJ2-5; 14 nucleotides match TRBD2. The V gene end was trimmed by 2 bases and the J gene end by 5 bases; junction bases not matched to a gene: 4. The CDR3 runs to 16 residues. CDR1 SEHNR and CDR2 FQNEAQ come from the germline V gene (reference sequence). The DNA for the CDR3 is TGTGCCAGCAGCTTATTCAGGACTAGCGGGAGGGAGACCCAGTACTTC. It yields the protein CASSLFRTSGRETQYF.

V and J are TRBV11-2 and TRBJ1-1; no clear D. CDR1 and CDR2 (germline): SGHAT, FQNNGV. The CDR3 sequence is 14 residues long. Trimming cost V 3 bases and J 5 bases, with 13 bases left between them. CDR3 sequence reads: CASSFIRTGTEAFF. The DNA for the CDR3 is TGTGCCAGCAGCTTTATTAGGACTGGGACTGAAGCTTTCTTT.

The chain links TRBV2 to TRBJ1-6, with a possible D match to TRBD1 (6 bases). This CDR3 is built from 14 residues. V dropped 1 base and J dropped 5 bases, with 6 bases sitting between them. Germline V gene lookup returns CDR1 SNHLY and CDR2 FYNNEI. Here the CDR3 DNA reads TGTGCCAGCAGTGAAGACAGGGATAATTCACCCCTCCACTTT. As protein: CASSEDRDNSPLHF.

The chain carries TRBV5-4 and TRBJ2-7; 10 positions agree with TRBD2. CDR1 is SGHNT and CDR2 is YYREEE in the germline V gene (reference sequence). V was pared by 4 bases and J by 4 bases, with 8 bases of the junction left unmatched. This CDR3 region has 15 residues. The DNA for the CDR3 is TGTGCCAGCAGCAAGGGTGGGACTAGCGTGTACGAGCAGTACTTC. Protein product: CASSKGGTSVYEQYF.

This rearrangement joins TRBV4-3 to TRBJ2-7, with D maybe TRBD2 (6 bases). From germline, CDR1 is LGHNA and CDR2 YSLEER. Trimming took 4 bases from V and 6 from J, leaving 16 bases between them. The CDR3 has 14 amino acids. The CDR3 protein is CASSLSVKEGEQYF. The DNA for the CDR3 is TGCGCCAGCAGCCTCTCAGTGAAGGAGGGCGAGCAGTACTTC.

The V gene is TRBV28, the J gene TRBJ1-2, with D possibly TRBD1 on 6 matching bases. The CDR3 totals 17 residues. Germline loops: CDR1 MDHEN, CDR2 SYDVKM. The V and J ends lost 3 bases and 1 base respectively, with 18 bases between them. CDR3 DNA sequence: TGTGCCAGCAGTTTTACGTCCAGGGGAGGGGGTAACTATGGCTACACCTTC. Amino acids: CASSFTSRGGGNYGYTF.

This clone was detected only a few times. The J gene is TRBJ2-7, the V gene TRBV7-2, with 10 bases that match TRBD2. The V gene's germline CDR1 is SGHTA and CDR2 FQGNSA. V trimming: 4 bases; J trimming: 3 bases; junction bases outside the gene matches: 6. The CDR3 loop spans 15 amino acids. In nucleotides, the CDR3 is TGTGCCAGCAGCTCCAGCGGGGGGGCCTTCTACGAGCAGTACTTC. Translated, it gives CASSSSGGAFYEQYF.

CDR3 nucleotides: TGTGCCAGCAGCCCAACAGGGACCGGTCAGCCCCAGCATTTT. Protein product: CASSPTGTGQPQHF. The chain couples TRBV5-6 to TRBJ1-5; D might be TRBD1 (6 bases). Trimming took off 4 bases at V and 6 bases at J, with 14 bases between the two ends. There are 14 residues in the CDR3. Germline V gene lookup returns CDR1 SGHDT and CDR2 YYEEEE. Full variable domain (remainder filled in from reference TRBV5-6 and TRBJ1-5): DAGVTQSPTHLIKTRGQQVTLRCSPKSGHDTVSWYQQALGQGPQFIFQYYEEEERQRGNFPDRFSGHQFPNYSSELNVNALLLGDSALYLCASSPTGTGQPQHFGDGTRLSIL.

Written as DNA, the CDR3 is TGTGCCAGCAGCCAAGAAGGCGGAGGCAGGTCCACTGAAGCTTTCTTT. It translates to CASSQEGGGRSTEAFF. The chain joins TRBV4-2 to TRBJ1-1; D gene unclear. Looked up from germline, CDR1 is LGHNA and CDR2 is YNFKEQ. The CDR3 has 16 amino acids. V was pared by 0 bases and J by 4 bases, with 15 bases between.

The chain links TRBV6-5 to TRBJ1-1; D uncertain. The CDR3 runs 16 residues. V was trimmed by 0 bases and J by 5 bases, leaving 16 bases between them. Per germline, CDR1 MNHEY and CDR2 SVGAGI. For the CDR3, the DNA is TGTGCCAGCAGTTACTCGTCGGGGTCCCTAAGGACTGAAGCTTTCTTT. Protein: CASSYSSGSLRTEAFF.

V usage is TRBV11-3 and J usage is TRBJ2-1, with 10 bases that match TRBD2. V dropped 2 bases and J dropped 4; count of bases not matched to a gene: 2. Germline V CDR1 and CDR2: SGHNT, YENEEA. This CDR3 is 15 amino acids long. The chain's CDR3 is CASSLLAGGYNEQFF. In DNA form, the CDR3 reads TGTGCCAGCAGCTTATTAGCGGGAGGATACAATGAGCAGTTCTTC.

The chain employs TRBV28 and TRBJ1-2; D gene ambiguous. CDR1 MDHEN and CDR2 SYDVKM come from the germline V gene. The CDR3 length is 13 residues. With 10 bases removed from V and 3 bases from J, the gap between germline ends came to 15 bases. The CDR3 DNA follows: TGTGCCACGGGATATAATCGGGACTATGGCTACACCTTC. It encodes CATGYNRDYGYTF.

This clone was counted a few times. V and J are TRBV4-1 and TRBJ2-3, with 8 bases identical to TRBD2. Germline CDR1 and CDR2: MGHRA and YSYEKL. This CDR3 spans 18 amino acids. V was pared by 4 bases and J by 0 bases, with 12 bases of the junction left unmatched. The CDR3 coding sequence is TGCGCCAGCAGCCCTACCGTTAGCGGGATGGGGAGCACAGATACGCAGTATTTT. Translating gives CASSPTVSGMGSTDTQYF.

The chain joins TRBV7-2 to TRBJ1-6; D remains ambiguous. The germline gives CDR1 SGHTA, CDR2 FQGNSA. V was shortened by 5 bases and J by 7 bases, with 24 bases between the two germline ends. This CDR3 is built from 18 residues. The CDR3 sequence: CASSPFGPGLDYNSPLHF. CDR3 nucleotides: TGTGCCAGCAGCCCATTCGGACCAGGCCTAGACTACAATTCACCCCTCCACTTT.

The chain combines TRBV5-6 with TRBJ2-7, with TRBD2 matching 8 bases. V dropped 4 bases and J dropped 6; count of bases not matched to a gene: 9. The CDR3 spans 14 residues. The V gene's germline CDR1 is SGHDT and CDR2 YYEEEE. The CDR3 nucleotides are TGTGCCAGCAGCCCGTTAGGCGGGAGGAGCGAGCAGTACTTC. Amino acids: CASSPLGGRSEQYF.

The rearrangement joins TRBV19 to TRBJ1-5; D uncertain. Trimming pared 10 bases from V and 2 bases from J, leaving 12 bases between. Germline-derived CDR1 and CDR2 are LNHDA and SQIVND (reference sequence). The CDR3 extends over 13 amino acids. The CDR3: CATTQAGNQPQHF. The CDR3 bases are TGTGCCACGACTCAAGCTGGCAATCAGCCCCAGCATTTT.

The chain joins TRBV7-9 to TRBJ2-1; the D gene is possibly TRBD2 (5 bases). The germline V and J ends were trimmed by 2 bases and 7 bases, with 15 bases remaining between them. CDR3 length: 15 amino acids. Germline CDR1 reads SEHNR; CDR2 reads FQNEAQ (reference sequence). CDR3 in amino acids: CASSLRASPGNEQFF. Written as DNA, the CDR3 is TGTGCCAGCAGCTTAAGGGCGAGCCCGGGGAATGAGCAGTTCTTC.

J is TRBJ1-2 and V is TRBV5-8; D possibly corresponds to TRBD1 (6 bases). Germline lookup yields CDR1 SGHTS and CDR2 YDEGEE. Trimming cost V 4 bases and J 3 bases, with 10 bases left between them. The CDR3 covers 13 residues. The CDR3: CASSPTGHYGYTF. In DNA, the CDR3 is TGTGCCAGCAGCCCGACAGGTCACTATGGCTACACCTTC.

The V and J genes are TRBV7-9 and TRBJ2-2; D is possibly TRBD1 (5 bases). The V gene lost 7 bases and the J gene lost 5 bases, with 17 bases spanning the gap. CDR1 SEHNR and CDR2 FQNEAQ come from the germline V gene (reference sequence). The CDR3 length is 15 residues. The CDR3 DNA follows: TGTGCCAGCACCCAAGACAGCCTCTGGACCGGGGAGCTGTTTTTT. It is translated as CASTQDSLWTGELFF.

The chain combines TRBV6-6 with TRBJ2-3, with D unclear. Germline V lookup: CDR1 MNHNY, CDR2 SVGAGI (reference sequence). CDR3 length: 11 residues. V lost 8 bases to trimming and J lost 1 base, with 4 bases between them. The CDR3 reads CASGGTDTQYF. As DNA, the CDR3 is TGTGCCAGCGGAGGCACAGATACGCAGTATTTT.

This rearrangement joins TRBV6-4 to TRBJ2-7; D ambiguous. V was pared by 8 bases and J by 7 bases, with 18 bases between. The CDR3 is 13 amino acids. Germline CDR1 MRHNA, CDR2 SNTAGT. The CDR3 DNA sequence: TGTGCCAGCTTCCGGGTCCCTTTGAGAGAGCAGTACTTC. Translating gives CASFRVPLREQYF.